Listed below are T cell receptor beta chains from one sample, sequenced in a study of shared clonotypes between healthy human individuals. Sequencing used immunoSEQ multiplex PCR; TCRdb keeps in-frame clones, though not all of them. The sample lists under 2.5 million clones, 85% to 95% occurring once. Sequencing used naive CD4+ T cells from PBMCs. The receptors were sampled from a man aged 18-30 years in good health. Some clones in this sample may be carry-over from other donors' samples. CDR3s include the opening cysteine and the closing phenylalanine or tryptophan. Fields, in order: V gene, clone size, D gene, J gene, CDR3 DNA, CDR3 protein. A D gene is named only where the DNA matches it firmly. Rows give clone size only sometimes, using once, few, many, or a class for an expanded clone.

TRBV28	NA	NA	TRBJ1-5	TGTGCCAGCAGGGGCCCAGGTCAGCCCCAGCATTTT	CASRGPGQPQHF
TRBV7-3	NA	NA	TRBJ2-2	TGTGCCAGCAGCCCCGCCTCGGGAGCCGGGGAGCTGTTTTTT	CASSPASGAGELFF
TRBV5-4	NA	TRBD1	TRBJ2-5	TGTGCCAGCAGCTGGGGACAGGCGGAGGTAGAGACCCAGTACTTC	CASSWGQAEVETQYF
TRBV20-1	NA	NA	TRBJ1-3	TGCAGTGCTAGAGGGGCGGGGACCATATATTTT	CSARGAGTIYF
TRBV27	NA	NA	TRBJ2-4	TGTGCCAGCAGTTTGGGAGCCCGGGATCCCCGGTACTTC	CASSLGARDPRYF
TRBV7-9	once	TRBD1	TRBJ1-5	TGTGCCAGCAGCCTTGGGACAGCCGACAAGTCCCAGCATTTT	CASSLGTADKSQHF
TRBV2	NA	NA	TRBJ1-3	TGTGCCAGCCGCCGGGCCCTCATTATTAGGGACCGGGAGGACACCATATATTTT	CASRRALIIRDREDTIYF
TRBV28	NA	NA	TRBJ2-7	TGTGCCAGCAGTTCCCTAGGGTTTAGCTCCTACGAGCAGTACTTC	CASSSLGFSSYEQYF
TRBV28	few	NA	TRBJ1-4	TGTGCCAGCAGTCAGGGTAGTGGTGAAAAACTGTTTTTT	CASSQGSGEKLFF
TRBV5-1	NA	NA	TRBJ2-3	TGCGCCAGCCTCCAGAGGGACCATAGCACAGATACGCAGTATTTT	CASLQRDHSTDTQYF
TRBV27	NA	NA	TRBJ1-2	TGTGCCAGCAGTTTGTCCGCCAGGACACACACGGGGGGTCGGGGCTACACCTTC	CASSLSARTHTGGRGYTF
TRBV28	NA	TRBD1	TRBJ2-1	TGTGCCAGCAGGGGACAGGTATACAATGAGCAGTTCTTC	CASRGQVYNEQFF
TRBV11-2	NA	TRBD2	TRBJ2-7	TGTGCCAGCAGCTCGGGGAGGGTAGCGGGAGGCGTTTCTTACGAGCAGTACTTC	CASSSGRVAGGVSYEQYF
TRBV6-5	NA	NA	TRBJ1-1	TGTGCCAGCACTTCTTCGACGGAAGCTTTCTTT	CASTSSTEAFF
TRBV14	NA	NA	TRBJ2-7	TGTGCCAGCAGTACCCGATATGGGGCGGACTACGAGCAGTACTTC	CASSTRYGADYEQYF
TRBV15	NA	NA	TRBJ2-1	TGTGCCACCAGGTCCGGGACGGGAAACTACAATGAGCAGTTCTTC	CATRSGTGNYNEQFF
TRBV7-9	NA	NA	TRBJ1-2	TGTGCCAGCAGCTTGGGGACGGAGGCGGCGAGCTACACCTTC	CASSLGTEAASYTF
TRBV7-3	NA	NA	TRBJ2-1	TGTGCCAGCAGCTTATCGGGGGGCCGTTACAATGAGCAGTTCTTC	CASSLSGGRYNEQFF